This T cell receptor beta chain was identified during a study of blood T cell repertoires in COVID-19. Study-level background: Samples taken during acute and convalescent COVID-19 were collected in the United States, Italy and Spain.

The data were produced by immunoSEQ multiplex PCR, yet TCRdb's version contains in-frame clones alone and is incomplete. The sample has roughly 330,000 clones; more than 75% are singletons. V was clipped by 0 bases and J by 5 bases, with 17 bases between them. The CDR3 loop spans 17 amino acids. CDR1 and CDR2 from the germline V gene are LGHNA and YSLEER. This clonotype was obtained from a woman aged 45-65 years with active or convalescent COVID-19. The rearrangement uses TRBV4-3 and TRBJ2-1, with a weak D call TRBD2 (7 bases). Sequencing was carried out using peripheral blood. The CDR3 nucleotides read TGCGCCAGCAGCCAAGATTGGGGGCGGGGACTACACAATGAGCAGTTCTTC. As protein: CASSQDWGRGLHNEQFF.